One and the same sample provided the 20 T cell receptor beta chains below, sequenced in a study of T cell repertoires in cytomegalovirus infection (dated by TCRdb to the late 2010s). The treatment or condition label here, explained by the study, means: in vitro stimulation with specific CMV peptide epitopes to enrich CMV-specific T cells. Instrument used: Illumina HiSeq 1500. TCRdb handled the public reads itself, with Q25 trimming in fastp and clone calling in MiXCR, and kept productive beta chains. Entries are consolidated by CDR3 protein sequence, retaining the most common genes and DNA. For this sample the table gives a few hundred thousand distinct CDR3 sequences, of which 40% to 50% were detected only once. The ten most abundant clones make up about two fifths of the sample. These receptors lack a known antigen. The sequenced sample was cultured PBMCs, obtained from culture after CMV antigen stimulation. Receptors were obtained from a human donor in good health (CMV status not recorded). Some clones in this sample may be carry-over from other donors' samples.

There are a few counts of this clonotype. J is TRBJ2-7 and V is TRBV4-1, with 7 bases lining up with TRBD1. CDR1 is MGHRA, CDR2 YSYEKL, per germline. CDR3 length equals 16 residues. The V gene end was trimmed by 1 base and the J gene end by 3 bases; junction bases not matched to a gene: 9. The CDR3 spells CASSQGPPGQHYEQYF. CDR3 nucleotide sequence: TGCGCCAGCAGCCAAGGCCCTCCGGGACAGCACTACGAGCAGTACTTC.

The rearrangement links TRBV19 to TRBJ1-5; 8 bases agree with TRBD1. Germline V CDR1 and CDR2: LNHDA, SQIVND (reference sequence). This CDR3 is 15 amino acids long. Losses at the gene ends were 3 bases for V and 4 bases for J; bases not matched to a gene: 5. In nucleotides, the CDR3 is TGTGCCAGTAGTATCCAGGGGGCTACGAATCAGCCCCAGCATTTT. Translating gives CASSIQGATNQPQHF.

The chain combines TRBV27 with TRBJ1-5; a possible D gene is TRBD1 (6 bases). The CDR3 totals 15 residues. Germline values: CDR1 MNHEY, CDR2 SMNVEV (reference sequence). With 7 bases removed from V and 4 bases from J, the gap between germline ends came to 17 bases. The CDR3 sequence: CASTQRWGANQPQHF. The CDR3 coding sequence is TGTGCCAGCACCCAGAGGTGGGGGGCAAATCAGCCCCAGCATTTT.

This rearrangement joins TRBV2 to TRBJ2-7, with TRBD1 identical over 9 bases. With V trimmed by 5 bases and J by 3 bases, 11 bases remained unmatched. The CDR3 is 16 residues long. The germline gives CDR1 SNHLY, CDR2 FYNNEI. CDR3 nucleotides: TGTGCCAGCAGTATCGGCTCAGGACAGGGGTACTACGAGCAGTACTTC. The encoded protein is CASSIGSGQGYYEQYF.

V is TRBV7-2 and J is TRBJ2-7; a possible D gene is TRBD2 (5 bases). Between the trimmed V and J ends, which lost 1 base and 3 bases, there was a span of 10 bases. The CDR3 contains 14 residues. The V gene's germline CDR1 is SGHTA and CDR2 FQGNSA. CDR3 DNA: TGTGCCAGCAGCTTAGTTCCGGGAATCTACGAGCAGTACTTC. It translates to CASSLVPGIYEQYF.

Here the CDR3 DNA reads TGTGCCAGCAGTGAAATAGGGAGCTCCTACAATGAGCAGTTCTTC. Protein: CASSEIGSSYNEQFF. The chain has TRBV6-1 and TRBJ2-1; TRBD2 is a possible D gene (5 bases). Per the germline V gene, CDR1 is MNHNS and CDR2 is SASEGT. V was trimmed by 2 bases and J by 0 bases, leaving 8 bases between them. This CDR3 spans 15 amino acids.

Comments on this clonotype: At one boundary the junction diverges from the germline segment, which might be a read error. This sequence joins TRBV11-2 and TRBJ2-1; D uncertain. Per germline, CDR1 SGHAT and CDR2 FQNNGV. The CDR3 is 11 amino acids. The CDR3 DNA is TGTGCCAGCAGCTTAGCCCTAGTTTTGTCCTTC. Encoded protein: CASSLALVLSF.

The V gene is TRBV7-6, the J gene TRBJ1-1, with 7 bases aligning to TRBD1. The CDR3 has 13 amino acids. The ends lost 5 bases at V and 7 bases at J; junction bases unmatched: 7. From germline, CDR1 is SGHVS and CDR2 FNYEAQ. The CDR3 sequence: CASSAGTAHEAFF. The CDR3 DNA reads as TGTGCCAGCAGCGCCGGGACAGCTCATGAAGCTTTCTTT.

The chain is built from TRBV12-3 or TRBV12-4 and TRBJ1-2; D is unresolved. Trimming stripped 6 bases from V and 7 bases from J, with 12 bases between. There are 12 residues in the CDR3. CDR3 DNA: TGTGCCAGCAGCAACCCCAGAGGTGGCTACACCTTC. Its protein product is CASSNPRGGYTF.

The V call is TRBV7-2, the J call TRBJ2-7, with TRBD1 matching 10 bases. The J segment lost 4 bases and the V segment lost 5 bases, leaving 11 bases of the junction unmatched. The CDR3 totals 16 residues. Germline CDR1 reads SGHTA; CDR2 reads FQGNSA. CDR3 sequence reads: CASSRRDRGLTYEQYF. CDR3 nucleotides: TGTGCCAGCAGCCGCCGGGACAGGGGTCTCACTTACGAGCAGTACTTC. Based on the CDR3 plus reference TRBV7-2 and TRBJ2-7, the full variable domain is GAGVSQSPSNKVTEKGKDVELRCDPISGHTALYWYRQSLGQGLEFLIYFQGNSAPDKSGLPSDRFSAERTGGSVSTLTIQRTQQEDSAVYLCASSRRDRGLTYEQYFGPGTRLTVT.

The gene calls are TRBV7-6 and TRBJ2-1, with TRBD2 identical over 10 bases. Losses at the gene ends were 5 bases for V and 7 bases for J; bases not matched to a gene: 8. The CDR3 extends over 15 amino acids. Per the germline V gene, CDR1 is SGHVS and CDR2 is FNYEAQ. CDR3 amino acids: CASSPAGGPSNEQFF. CDR3 in DNA: TGTGCCAGCAGCCCAGCGGGAGGGCCTTCGAATGAGCAGTTCTTC. Full variable domain (outside the CDR3, taken from reference TRBV7-6 and TRBJ2-1): GAGVSQSPRYKVTKRGQDVALRCDPISGHVSLYWYRQALGQGPEFLTYFNYEAQQDKSGLPNDRFSAERPEGSISTLTIQRTEQRDSAMYRCASSPAGGPSNEQFFGPGTRLTVL.

This clonotype turned up a few times. The rearrangement links TRBV12-3 or TRBV12-4 to TRBJ1-2; the D is unclear. Trimming removed 1 base from V and 8 bases from J, with 29 bases in between. The CDR3 sequence is 19 residues long. CDR3 in DNA: TGTGCCAGCAGTTTAGGGTTGATTGGGCAGGATCGACTTTTTAGCGGCTACACCTTC. Encoded protein: CASSLGLIGQDRLFSGYTF.

The CDR3 spells CASSPETGRYTF. CDR3 DNA sequence: TGTGCCAGCAGCCCGGAGACCGGGCGCTACACCTTC. The chain employs TRBV12-3 or TRBV12-4 and TRBJ1-2; no definite D call. The CDR3 sequence is 12 residues long. Trimming shortened V by 6 bases and J by 9 bases, and 14 bases separated the two germline ends.

V and J are TRBV20-1 and TRBJ1-6; no firm D call. CDR1 is DFQATT, CDR2 SNEGSKA, per germline (reference sequence). Trimming pared 3 bases from V and 8 bases from J, leaving 11 bases between. The length of the CDR3 is 13 residues. The CDR3 loop is CSASRGEDSPLHF. CDR3 in DNA: TGCAGTGCTAGTCGCGGGGAGGATTCACCCCTCCACTTT.

The chain uses TRBV6-6 and TRBJ2-1, with D possibly matching TRBD1 (7 bases). This CDR3 is built from 13 residues. Germline CDR1 is MNHNY and CDR2 is SVGAGI (reference sequence). The V end was cut by 9 bases, the J end by 9 bases, with 18 bases between. The CDR3, as DNA: TGTGCCAGTACAGGAGGCCAGGGGGGTGAGCAGTTCTTC. It is translated as CASTGGQGGEQFF.

In its sample, this clonotype was seen once. DNA of the CDR3: TGTGCCAGCAGCGCAACAGGGTCCAGACCTAGCAATGAGCAGTTCTTC. Translating gives CASSATGSRPSNEQFF. The V gene is TRBV5-7, the J gene TRBJ2-1; D might be TRBD1 (6 bases). TRBV5-7 is filed as an ORF, its function uncertain. Between the trimmed V and J ends, which lost 4 bases and 6 bases, there was a span of 20 bases. The CDR3 spans 16 residues.

The chain has TRBV29-1 and TRBJ2-5; the D call may be TRBD1 or TRBD2 (5 bases each). In germline, CDR1 is SQVTM, CDR2 ANQGSEA. With 7 bases removed from V and 1 base from J, the gap between germline ends came to 10 bases. The CDR3 runs 12 residues. CDR3 sequence reads: CSGGDPQETQYF. CDR3 DNA: TGCAGCGGAGGGGATCCCCAAGAGACCCAGTACTTC.

This sequence joins TRBV6-2 or TRBV6-3 and TRBJ1-1; the D gene is possibly TRBD1 (5 bases). Trimming pared 8 bases from V and 4 bases from J, leaving 8 bases between. Germline loops: CDR1 MNHEY, CDR2 SVGEGT. The CDR3 is made up of 11 amino acids. CDR3 bases: TGTGCCAGCCGAACAGGCACTGAAGCTTTCTTT. As protein: CASRTGTEAFF.

This clonotype was seen a few times. The J gene is TRBJ2-7, the V gene TRBV20-1, with D tentatively TRBD1 (7 bases). The CDR3 has 19 residues. CDR1 and CDR2 from the germline V gene are DFQATT and SNEGSKA (reference sequence). Trimming stripped 3 bases from V and 1 base from J, with 28 bases between. This CDR3 reads CSASEDLGGRQGPSYEQYF. As DNA, the CDR3 is TGCAGTGCTAGTGAAGATTTGGGGGGTAGACAGGGACCTTCCTACGAGCAGTACTTC.

This clonotype was recorded a few times. This chain joins TRBV15 and TRBJ1-1; D is ambiguous. V dropped 3 bases and J dropped 1 base, with 9 bases sitting between them. The germline V gene encodes CDR1 LNHNV and CDR2 YYDKDF (reference sequence). This CDR3 contains 14 residues. CDR3 in amino acids: CATSSERQNTEAFF. CDR3 DNA sequence: TGTGCCACCAGCAGTGAGAGACAGAACACTGAAGCTTTCTTT. The full variable domain, completed using reference TRBV15 and TRBJ1-1, is DAMVIQNPRYQVTQFGKPVTLSCSQTLNHNVMYWYQQKSSQAPKLLFHYYDKDFNNEADTPDNFQSRRPNTSFCFLDIRSPGLGDTAMYLCATSSERQNTEAFFGQGTRLTVV.